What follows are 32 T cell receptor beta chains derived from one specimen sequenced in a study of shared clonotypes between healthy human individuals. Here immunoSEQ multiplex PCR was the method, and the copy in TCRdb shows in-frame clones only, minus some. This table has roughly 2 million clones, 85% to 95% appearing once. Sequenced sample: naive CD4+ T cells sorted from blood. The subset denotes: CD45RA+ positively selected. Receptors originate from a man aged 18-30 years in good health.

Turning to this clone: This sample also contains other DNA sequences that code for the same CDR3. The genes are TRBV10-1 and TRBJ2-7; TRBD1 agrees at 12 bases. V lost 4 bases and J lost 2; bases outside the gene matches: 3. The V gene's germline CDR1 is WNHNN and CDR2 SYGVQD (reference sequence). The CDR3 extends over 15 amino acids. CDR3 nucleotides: TGCGCCAGCAGTGGGGGACAGGGGGCCACCTACGAGCAGTACTTC. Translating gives CASSGGQGATYEQYF.

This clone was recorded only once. CDR3 DNA sequence: TGTGCCAGCAGCTCCCAGACAGGGGCCTCCTACGAGCAGTACTTC. It codes for CASSSQTGASYEQYF. This chain connects TRBV7-2 to TRBJ2-7; 8 nucleotides match TRBD1. Germline lookup yields CDR1 SGHTA and CDR2 FQGNSA. The ends lost 4 bases at V and 0 bases at J; junction bases unmatched: 5. This CDR3 is built from 15 residues.

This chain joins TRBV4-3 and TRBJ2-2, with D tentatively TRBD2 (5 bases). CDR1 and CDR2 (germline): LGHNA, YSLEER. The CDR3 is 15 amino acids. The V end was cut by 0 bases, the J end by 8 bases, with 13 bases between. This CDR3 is CASSQEGMTGGELFF. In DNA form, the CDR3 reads TGCGCCAGCAGCCAAGAAGGAATGACGGGGGGGGAGCTGTTTTTT.

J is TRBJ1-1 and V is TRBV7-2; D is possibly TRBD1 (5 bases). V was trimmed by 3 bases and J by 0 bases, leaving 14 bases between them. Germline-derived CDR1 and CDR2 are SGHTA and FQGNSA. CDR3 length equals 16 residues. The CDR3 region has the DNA TGTGCCAGCAGCTTGGTTTTTACAGGTTTGAACACTGAAGCTTTCTTT. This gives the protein CASSLVFTGLNTEAFF. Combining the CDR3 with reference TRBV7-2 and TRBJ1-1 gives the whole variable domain GAGVSQSPSNKVTEKGKDVELRCDPISGHTALYWYRQSLGQGLEFLIYFQGNSAPDKSGLPSDRFSAERTGGSVSTLTIQRTQQEDSAVYLCASSLVFTGLNTEAFFGQGTRLTVV.

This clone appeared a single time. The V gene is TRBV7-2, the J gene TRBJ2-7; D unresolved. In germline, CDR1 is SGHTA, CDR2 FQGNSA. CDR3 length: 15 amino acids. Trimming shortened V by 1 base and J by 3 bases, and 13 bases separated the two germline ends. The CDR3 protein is CASSLDPASNYEQYF. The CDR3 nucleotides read TGTGCCAGCAGCTTAGATCCGGCCAGCAACTACGAGCAGTACTTC.

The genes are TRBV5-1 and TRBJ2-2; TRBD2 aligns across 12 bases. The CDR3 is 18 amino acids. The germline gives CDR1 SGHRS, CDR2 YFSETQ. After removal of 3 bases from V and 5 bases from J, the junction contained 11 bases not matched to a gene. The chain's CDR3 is CASSSRKTSGRETGELFF. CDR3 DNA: TGCGCCAGCAGCTCTCGCAAGACTAGCGGGAGAGAGACCGGGGAGCTGTTTTTT.

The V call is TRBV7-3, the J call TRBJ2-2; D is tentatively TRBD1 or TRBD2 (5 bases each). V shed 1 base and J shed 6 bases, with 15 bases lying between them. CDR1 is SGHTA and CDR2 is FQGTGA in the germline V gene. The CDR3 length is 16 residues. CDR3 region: CASSLMGLAAPGELFF. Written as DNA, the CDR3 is TGTGCCAGCAGCTTAATGGGGCTAGCCGCCCCCGGGGAGCTGTTTTTT.

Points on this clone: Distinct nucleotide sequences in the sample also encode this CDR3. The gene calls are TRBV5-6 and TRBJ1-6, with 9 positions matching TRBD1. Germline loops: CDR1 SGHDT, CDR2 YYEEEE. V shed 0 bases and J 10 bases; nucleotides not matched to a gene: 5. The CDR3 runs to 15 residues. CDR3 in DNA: TGTGCCAGCAGCTTGGGGGGACAGGGTAACTCACCCCTCCACTTT. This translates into CASSLGGQGNSPLHF.

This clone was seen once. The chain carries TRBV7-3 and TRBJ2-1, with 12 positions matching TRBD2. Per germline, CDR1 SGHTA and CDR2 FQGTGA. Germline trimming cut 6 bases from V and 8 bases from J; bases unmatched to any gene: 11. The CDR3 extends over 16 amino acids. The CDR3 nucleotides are TGTGCCAGCAGGTACTTGACTAGCGGGGGAGTAGATGAGCAGTTCTTC. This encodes CASRYLTSGGVDEQFF. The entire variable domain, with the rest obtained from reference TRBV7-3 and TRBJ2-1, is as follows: GAGVSQTPSNKVTEKGKYVELRCDPISGHTALYWYRQSLGQGPEFLIYFQGTGAADDSGLPNDRFFAVRPEGSVSTLKIQRTERGDSAVYLCASRYLTSGGVDEQFFGPGTRLTVL.

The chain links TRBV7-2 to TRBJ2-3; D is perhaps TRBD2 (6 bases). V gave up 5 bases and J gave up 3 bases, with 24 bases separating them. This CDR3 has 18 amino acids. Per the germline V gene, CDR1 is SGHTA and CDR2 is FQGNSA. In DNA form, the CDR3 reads TGTGCCAGCAGCGCGGCTTTCAGGGAGCGGGTTCCAACAGATACGCAGTATTTT. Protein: CASSAAFRERVPTDTQYF.

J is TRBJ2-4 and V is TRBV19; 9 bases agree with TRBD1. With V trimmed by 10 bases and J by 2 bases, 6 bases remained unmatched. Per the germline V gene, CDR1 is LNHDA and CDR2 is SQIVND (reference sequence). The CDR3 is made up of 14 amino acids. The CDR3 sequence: CATDTGGPKNIQYF. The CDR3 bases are TGTGCCACTGACACAGGGGGCCCCAAAAACATTCAGTACTTC. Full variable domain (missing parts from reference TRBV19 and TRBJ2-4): DGGITQSPKYLFRKEGQNVTLSCEQNLNHDAMYWYRQDPGQGLRLIYYSQIVNDFQKGDIAEGYSVSREKKESFPLTVTSAQKNPTAFYLCATDTGGPKNIQYFGAGTRLSVL.

The CDR3 DNA follows: TGCGCCAGCAGTGATATTACAGGAGGTTCAGATACGCAGTATTTT. This gives the protein CASSDITGGSDTQYF. The chain employs TRBV10-2 and TRBJ2-3, with D perhaps matching TRBD1 or TRBD2 (5 bases each). The CDR3 contains 15 residues. The germline V and J ends were trimmed by 3 bases and 4 bases, with 14 bases remaining between them. In germline, CDR1 is WSHSY, CDR2 SAAADI.

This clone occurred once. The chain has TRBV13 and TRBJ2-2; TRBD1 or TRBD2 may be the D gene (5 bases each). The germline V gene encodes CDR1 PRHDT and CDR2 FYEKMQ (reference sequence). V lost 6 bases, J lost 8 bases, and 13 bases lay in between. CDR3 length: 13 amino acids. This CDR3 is CASSEGTSGELFF. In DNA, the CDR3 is TGTGCCAGCAGTGAAGGGACCTCGGGGGAGCTGTTTTTT.

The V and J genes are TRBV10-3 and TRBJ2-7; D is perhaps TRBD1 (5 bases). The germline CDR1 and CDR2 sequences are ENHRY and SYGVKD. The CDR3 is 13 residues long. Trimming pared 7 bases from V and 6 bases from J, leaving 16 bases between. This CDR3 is CAINDETTGEQYF. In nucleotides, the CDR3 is TGTGCCATCAACGACGAGACCACAGGCGAGCAGTACTTC.

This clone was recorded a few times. The CDR3 DNA sequence: TGTGCCAGTCGGAGCAGGGTGAACTATGGCTACACCTTC. Translating it yields CASRSRVNYGYTF. The gene calls are TRBV19 and TRBJ1-2; possible D gene TRBD1, 5 bases. CDR1 LNHDA and CDR2 SQIVND come from the germline V gene (reference sequence). CDR3 length: 13 amino acids. Trimming pared 8 bases from V and 2 bases from J, leaving 12 bases between.

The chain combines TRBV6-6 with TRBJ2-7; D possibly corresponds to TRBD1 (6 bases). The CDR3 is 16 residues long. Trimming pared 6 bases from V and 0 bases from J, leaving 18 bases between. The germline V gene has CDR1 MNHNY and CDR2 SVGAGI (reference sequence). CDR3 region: CASSPKWGPSSYEQYF. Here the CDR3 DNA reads TGTGCCAGCAGCCCCAAGTGGGGGCCGAGCTCCTACGAGCAGTACTTC.

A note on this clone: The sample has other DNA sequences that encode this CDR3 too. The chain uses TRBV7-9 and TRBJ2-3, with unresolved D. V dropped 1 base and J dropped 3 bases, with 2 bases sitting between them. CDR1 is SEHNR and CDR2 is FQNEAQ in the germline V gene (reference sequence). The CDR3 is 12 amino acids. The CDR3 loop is CASSLGTDTQYF. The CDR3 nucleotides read TGTGCCAGCAGCTTAGGAACAGATACGCAGTATTTT.

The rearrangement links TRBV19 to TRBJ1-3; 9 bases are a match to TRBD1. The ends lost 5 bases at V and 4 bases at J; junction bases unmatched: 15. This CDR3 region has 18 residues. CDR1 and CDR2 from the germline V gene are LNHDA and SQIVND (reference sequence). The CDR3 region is CASSAVGMGQGGGNTIYF. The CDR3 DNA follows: TGTGCCAGTAGTGCCGTAGGGATGGGACAGGGCGGCGGAAACACCATATATTTT.

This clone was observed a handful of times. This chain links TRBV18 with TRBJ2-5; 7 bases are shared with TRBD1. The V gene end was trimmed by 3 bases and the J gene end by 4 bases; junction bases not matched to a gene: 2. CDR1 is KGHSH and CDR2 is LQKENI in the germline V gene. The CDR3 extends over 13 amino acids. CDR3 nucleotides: TGTGCCAGCTCACCCGGGACAGCAGAGACCCAGTACTTC. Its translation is CASSPGTAETQYF.

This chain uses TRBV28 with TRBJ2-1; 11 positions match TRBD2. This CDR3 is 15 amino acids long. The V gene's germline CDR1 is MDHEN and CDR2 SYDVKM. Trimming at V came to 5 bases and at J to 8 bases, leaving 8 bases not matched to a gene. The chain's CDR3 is CASSTLAGGRDEQFF. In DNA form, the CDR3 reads TGTGCCAGCAGTACTCTAGCGGGGGGACGGGATGAGCAGTTCTTC.

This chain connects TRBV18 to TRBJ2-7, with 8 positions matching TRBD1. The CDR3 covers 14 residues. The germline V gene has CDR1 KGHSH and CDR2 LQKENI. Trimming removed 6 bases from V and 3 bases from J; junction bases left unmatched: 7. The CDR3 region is CASSGRQGSYEQYF. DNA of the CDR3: TGTGCCAGCTCGGGAAGACAGGGGAGCTACGAGCAGTACTTC.

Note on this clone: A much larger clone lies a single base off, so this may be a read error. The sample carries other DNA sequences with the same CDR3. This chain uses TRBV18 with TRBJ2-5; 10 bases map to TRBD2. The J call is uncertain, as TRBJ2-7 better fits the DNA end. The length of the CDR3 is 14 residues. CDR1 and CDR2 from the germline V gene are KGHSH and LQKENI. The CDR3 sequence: CASSPLAGDYEQYF. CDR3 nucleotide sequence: TGTGCCAGCTCACCGCTAGCGGGGGATTACGAGCAGTACTTC.

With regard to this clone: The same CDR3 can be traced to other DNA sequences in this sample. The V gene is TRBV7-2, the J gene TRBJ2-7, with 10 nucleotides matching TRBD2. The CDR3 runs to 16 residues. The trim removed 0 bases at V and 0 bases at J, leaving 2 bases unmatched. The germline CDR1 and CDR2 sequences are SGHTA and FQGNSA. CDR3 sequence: CASSLAGTSASYEQYF. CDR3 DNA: TGTGCCAGCAGCTTAGCTGGGACTAGCGCCTCCTACGAGCAGTACTTC.

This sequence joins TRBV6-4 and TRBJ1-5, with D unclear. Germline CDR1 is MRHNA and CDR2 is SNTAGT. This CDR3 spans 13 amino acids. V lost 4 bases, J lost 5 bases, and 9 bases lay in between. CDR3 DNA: TGTGCCAGCAGTGCTGGGCCGGATCAGCCCCAGCATTTT. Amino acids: CASSAGPDQPQHF.

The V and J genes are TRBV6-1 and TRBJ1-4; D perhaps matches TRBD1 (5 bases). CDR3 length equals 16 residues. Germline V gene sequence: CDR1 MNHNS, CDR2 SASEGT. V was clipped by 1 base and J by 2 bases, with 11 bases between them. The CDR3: CASSEGRQGTNEKLFF. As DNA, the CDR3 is TGTGCCAGCAGTGAAGGTCGGCAGGGCACTAATGAAAAACTGTTTTTT.

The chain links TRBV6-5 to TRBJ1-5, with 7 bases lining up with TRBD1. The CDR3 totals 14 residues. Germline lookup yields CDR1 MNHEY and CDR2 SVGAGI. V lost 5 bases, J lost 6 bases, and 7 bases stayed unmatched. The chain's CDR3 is CASSQGGKSQPQHF. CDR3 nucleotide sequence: TGTGCCAGCAGTCAGGGGGGAAAGAGTCAGCCCCAGCATTTT.

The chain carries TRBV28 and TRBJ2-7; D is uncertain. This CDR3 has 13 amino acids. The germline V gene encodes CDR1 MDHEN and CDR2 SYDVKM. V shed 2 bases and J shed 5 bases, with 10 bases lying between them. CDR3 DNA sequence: TGTGCCAGCAGTTTAACTCAGGACGACGAGCAGTACTTC. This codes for CASSLTQDDEQYF.

The CDR3 DNA reads TGCGCCAGCAGGGAGGCAATTGCTGGGGAGGGATATCCTGGCTACACCTTC. Protein: CASREAIAGEGYPGYTF. V usage is TRBV5-1 and J usage is TRBJ1-2; no reliable D call. This CDR3 region has 17 residues. Trimming removed 5 bases at V and 7 bases at J, with 27 bases between. Germline CDR1 reads SGHRS; CDR2 reads YFSETQ.

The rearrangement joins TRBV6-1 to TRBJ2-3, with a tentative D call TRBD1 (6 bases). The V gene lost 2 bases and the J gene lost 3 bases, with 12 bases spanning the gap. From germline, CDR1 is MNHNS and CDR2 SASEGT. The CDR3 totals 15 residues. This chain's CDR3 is CASSEMGARTDTQYF. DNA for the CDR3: TGTGCCAGCAGTGAAATGGGGGCGCGGACAGATACGCAGTATTTT.

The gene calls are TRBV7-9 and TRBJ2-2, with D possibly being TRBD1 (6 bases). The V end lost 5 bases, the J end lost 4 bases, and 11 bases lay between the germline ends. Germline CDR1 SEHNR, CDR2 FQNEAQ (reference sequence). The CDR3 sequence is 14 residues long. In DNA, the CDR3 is TGTGCCAGCAGCCGGGACACCCTCACCGGGGAGCTGTTTTTT. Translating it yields CASSRDTLTGELFF.

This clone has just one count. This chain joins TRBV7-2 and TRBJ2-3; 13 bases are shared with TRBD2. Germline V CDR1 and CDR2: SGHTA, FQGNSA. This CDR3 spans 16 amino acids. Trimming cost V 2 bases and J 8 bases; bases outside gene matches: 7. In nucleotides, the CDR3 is TGTGCCAGCAGCTTAATGGGACTAGCGGGACAAGGTACGCAGTATTTT. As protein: CASSLMGLAGQGTQYF.

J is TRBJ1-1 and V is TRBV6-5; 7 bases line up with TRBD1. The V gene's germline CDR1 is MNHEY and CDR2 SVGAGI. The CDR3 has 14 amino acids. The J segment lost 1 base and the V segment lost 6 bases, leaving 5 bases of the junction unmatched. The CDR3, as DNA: TGTGCCAGCAGGAAAGGGGGCTCGAACACTGAAGCTTTCTTT. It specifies CASRKGGSNTEAFF.